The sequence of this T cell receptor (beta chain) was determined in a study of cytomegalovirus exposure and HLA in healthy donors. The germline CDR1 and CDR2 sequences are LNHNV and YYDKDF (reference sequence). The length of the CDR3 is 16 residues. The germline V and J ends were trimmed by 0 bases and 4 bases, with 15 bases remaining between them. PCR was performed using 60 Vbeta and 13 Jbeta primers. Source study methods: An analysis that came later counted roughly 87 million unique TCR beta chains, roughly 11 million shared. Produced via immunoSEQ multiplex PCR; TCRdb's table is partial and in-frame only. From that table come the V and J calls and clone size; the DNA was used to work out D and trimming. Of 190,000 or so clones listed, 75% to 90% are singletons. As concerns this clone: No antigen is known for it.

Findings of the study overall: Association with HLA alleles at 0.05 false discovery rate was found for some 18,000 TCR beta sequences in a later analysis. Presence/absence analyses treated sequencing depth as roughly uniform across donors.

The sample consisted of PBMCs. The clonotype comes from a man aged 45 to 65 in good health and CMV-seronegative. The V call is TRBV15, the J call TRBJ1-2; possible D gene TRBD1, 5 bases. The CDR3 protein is CATSRDSHFRAYGYTF. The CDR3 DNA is TGTGCCACCAGCAGAGATTCCCATTTCAGGGCCTATGGCTACACCTTC.